This T cell receptor (beta chain) was recorded in a study of CD8 T cells in ankylosing spondylitis. General study findings and limits: Typical of ankylosing spondylitis blood, it appeared, was a TCR beta motif of fewer than ten highly homologous variants.

TCRdb redid the calling of the 5' RACE reads with MiXCR, one entry per CDR3 protein. The sample shows around 250,000 distinct CDR3 sequences, roughly 32% of them seen only once. V gave up 3 bases and J gave up 4 bases, with 13 bases separating them. The CDR3 contains 14 residues. Germline V gene lookup returns CDR1 SGHAT and CDR2 FQNNGV. Remarks on this clonotype: What it binds is unknown.

This sequence was found in a male donor with ankylosing spondylitis or in good health (not recorded which). The chain recombines TRBV11-2 with TRBJ2-7; possible D gene TRBD2, 5 bases. Sequences were obtained from blood, either unsorted or a sorted T cell fraction (not recorded which). Here the CDR3 reads CASSFEGTGYEQYF. Here the CDR3 DNA reads TGTGCCAGCAGCTTTGAGGGAACTGGGTACGAGCAGTACTTC.